This T cell receptor (beta chain) was profiled in a study of read filtering for tumor transcriptome and immune sequencing. Findings of the study overall: In IR-seq, single-read clonotypes were approximately 79% of clonotypes but around 3.2% of reads.

This clonotype was detected many times. Its target is not known. V was pared by 0 bases and J by 5 bases, with 13 bases between. The CDR3 covers 14 residues. CDR1 and CDR2 (germline): DFQATT, SNEGSKA (reference sequence). From approximately 430 ng of RNA, a library with molecular barcoded alpha/delta and beta/gamma adaptors was made. TCRdb re-called the reads with MiXCR, one entry per CDR3 protein. Here the sample spans around 140,000 distinct CDR3 sequences, roughly 13% being singletons. This sequence was found in a donor at least 40 years old with multiple myeloma. V usage is TRBV20-1 and J usage is TRBJ2-5, with D maybe TRBD2 (5 bases). The sample comprised a population of CD138-negative cells sorted from bone marrow. The CDR3 is CSARDKNGGETQYF. CDR3 bases: TGCAGTGCTAGAGATAAAAACGGCGGGGAGACCCAGTACTTC.